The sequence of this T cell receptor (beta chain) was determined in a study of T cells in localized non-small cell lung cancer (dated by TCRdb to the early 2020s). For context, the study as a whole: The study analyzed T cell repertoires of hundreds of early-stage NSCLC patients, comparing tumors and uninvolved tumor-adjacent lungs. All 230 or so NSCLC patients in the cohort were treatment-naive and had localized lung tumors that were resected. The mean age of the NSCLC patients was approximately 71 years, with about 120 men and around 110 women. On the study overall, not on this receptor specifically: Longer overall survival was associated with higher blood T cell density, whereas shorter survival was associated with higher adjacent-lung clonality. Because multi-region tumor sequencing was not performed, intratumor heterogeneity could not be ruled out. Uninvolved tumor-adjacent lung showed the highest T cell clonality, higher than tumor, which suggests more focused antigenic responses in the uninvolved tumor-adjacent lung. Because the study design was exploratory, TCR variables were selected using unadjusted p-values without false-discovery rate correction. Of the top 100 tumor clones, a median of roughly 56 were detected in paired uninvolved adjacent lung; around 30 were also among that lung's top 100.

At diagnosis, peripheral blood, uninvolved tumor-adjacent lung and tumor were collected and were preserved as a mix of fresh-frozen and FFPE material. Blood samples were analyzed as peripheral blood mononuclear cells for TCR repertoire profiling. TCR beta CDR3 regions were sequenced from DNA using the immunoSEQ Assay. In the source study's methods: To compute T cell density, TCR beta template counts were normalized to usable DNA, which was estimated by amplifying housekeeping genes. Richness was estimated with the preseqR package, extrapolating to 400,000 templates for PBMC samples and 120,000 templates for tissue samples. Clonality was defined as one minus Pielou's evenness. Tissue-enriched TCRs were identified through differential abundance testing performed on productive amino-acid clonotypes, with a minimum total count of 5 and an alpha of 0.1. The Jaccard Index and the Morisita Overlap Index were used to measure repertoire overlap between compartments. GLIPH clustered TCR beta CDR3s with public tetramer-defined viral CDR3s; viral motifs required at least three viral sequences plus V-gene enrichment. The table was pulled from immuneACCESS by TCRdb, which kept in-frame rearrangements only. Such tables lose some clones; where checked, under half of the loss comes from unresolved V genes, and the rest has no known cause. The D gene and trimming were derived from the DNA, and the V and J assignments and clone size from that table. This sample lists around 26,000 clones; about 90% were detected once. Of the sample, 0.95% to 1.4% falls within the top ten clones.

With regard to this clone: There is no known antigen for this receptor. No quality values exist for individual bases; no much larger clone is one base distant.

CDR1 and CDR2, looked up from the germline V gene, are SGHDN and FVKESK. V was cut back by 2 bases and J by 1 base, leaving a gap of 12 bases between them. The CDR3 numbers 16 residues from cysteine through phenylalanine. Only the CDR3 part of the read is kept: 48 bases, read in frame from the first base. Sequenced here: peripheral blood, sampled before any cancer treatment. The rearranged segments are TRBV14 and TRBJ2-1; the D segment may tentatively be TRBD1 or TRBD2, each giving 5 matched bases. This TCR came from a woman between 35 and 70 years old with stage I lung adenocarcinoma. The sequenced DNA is TGTGCCAGCAGCCAAAACCGGGACCGTTCCTACAATGAGCAGTTCTTC. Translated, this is CASSQNRDRSYNEQFF.